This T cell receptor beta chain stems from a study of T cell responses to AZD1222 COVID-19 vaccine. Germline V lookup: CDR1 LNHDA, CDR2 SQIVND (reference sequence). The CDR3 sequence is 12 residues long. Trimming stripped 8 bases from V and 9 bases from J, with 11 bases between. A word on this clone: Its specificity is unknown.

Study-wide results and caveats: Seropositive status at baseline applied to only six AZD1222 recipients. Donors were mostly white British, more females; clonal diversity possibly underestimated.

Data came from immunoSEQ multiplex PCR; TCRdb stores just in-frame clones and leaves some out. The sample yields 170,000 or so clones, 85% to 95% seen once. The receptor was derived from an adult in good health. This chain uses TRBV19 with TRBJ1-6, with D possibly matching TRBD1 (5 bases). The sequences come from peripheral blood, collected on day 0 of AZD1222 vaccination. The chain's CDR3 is CASGSGRSPLHF. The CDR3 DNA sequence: TGTGCCAGTGGCTCAGGGCGTTCACCCCTCCACTTT.